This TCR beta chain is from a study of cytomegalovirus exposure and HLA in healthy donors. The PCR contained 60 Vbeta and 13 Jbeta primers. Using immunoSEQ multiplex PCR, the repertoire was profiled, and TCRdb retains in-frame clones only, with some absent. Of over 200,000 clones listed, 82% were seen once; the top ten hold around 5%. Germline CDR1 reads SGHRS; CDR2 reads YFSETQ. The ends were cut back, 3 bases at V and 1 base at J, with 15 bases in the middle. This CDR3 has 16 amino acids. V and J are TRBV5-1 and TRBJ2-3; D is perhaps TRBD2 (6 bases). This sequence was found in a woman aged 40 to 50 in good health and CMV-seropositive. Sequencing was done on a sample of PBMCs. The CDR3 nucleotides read TGCGCCAGCAGCTATTTACGGGGGACGGGCACAGATACGCAGTATTTT. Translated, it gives CASSYLRGTGTDTQYF.